The rows below give T cell receptor beta chains drawn from one sample of a study of post-analysis software for immune sequencing data. TCRdb reprocessed the PCR reads with MiXCR, giving one entry per CDR3 protein. The repertoire has about 160,000 distinct CDR3 sequences, roughly 34% of them found once; the top ten carry 25% to 35%. The source was blood, collected after autologous hematopoietic stem cell transplantation. These TCRs come from a girl aged 10-17 years with multiple sclerosis. Each CDR3 is given with its conserved first and last residue. Each record gives: V gene, clone size, J gene, D gene, CDR3 DNA, CDR3 protein. A D gene is named only where the DNA matches it firmly. Rows give clone size only sometimes, using once, few, many, or a class for an expanded clone.

v_call: TRBV3-1; clone_size: .; j_call: TRBJ1-5; d_call: .; cdr3_nt: TGTGCCAGCAGCCTTGGACGGGCCCCCTTTTCTAGCAATCAGCCCCAGCATTTT; cdr3_aa: CASSLGRAPFSSNQPQHF
v_call: TRBV20-1; clone_size: .; j_call: TRBJ2-7; d_call: TRBD1; cdr3_nt: TGCAGTGCCCGGACAGGGGCAGGTATCGAGCAGTACTTC; cdr3_aa: CSARTGAGIEQYF
v_call: TRBV7-3; clone_size: .; j_call: TRBJ2-3; d_call: .; cdr3_nt: TGTGCCAGCAGCCTGACGGGGGTGGGTGCGCAGTATTTT; cdr3_aa: CASSLTGVGAQYF
v_call: TRBV5-1; clone_size: .; j_call: TRBJ2-2; d_call: TRBD2; cdr3_nt: TGCGCCAGCAGCTTGCTAGCGGGGGATACCGGGGAGCTGTTTTTT; cdr3_aa: CASSLLAGDTGELFF
v_call: TRBV5-1; clone_size: .; j_call: TRBJ2-3; d_call: .; cdr3_nt: TGCGCCAGCATAGAGGGGCTAGCGTACACAGATACGCAGTATTTT; cdr3_aa: CASIEGLAYTDTQYF
v_call: TRBV3-1; clone_size: few; j_call: TRBJ1-3; d_call: TRBD1; cdr3_nt: TGTGCCAGCAGCCAGGGACAGCCTGGAAACACCATATATTTT; cdr3_aa: CASSQGQPGNTIYF
v_call: TRBV14; clone_size: .; j_call: TRBJ1-2; d_call: .; cdr3_nt: TGTGCCAGCAGCTCAGGACAGCCACTCTACTATGGCTACACCTTC; cdr3_aa: CASSSGQPLYYGYTF
v_call: TRBV12-3/TRBV12-4; clone_size: .; j_call: TRBJ2-3; d_call: TRBD1; cdr3_nt: TGTGCCACCCAGGGACAGAGCACAGATACGCAGTATTTT; cdr3_aa: CATQGQSTDTQYF
v_call: TRBV7-9; clone_size: .; j_call: TRBJ1-6; d_call: TRBD1; cdr3_nt: TGTGCCAGCAGGGGACAGGGAGACTCACCCCTCCACTTT; cdr3_aa: CASRGQGDSPLHF
v_call: TRBV6-5; clone_size: .; j_call: TRBJ1-1; d_call: TRBD1; cdr3_nt: TGTGCCAGCAGAAGACAGGGAGGGAAAGCTTTCTTT; cdr3_aa: CASRRQGGKAFF
v_call: TRBV12-3/TRBV12-4; clone_size: many; j_call: TRBJ2-1; d_call: TRBD2; cdr3_nt: TGTGCCAGCAGTGCGACCGGGACTAGACGTGAGCAGTTCTTC; cdr3_aa: CASSATGTRREQFF
v_call: TRBV7-9; clone_size: .; j_call: TRBJ1-1; d_call: .; cdr3_nt: TGTGCCAGCAGAACCGAAAGGGGGAACACTGAAGCTTTCTTT; cdr3_aa: CASRTERGNTEAFF
v_call: TRBV7-2; clone_size: .; j_call: TRBJ2-7; d_call: TRBD2; cdr3_nt: TGTGCCAGCAGCTTAGTACTAGCGGGAAGAACCGAGCAGTACTTC; cdr3_aa: CASSLVLAGRTEQYF
v_call: TRBV29-1; clone_size: .; j_call: TRBJ2-7; d_call: .; cdr3_nt: TGCAGCACAATGATATCCTACGAGCAGTACTTC; cdr3_aa: CSTMISYEQYF
v_call: TRBV5-1; clone_size: few; j_call: TRBJ2-5; d_call: .; cdr3_nt: TGCGCCAGCAGCTTGCGGCTGACAGGCCTGGGCGAGACCCAGTACTTC; cdr3_aa: CASSLRLTGLGETQYF
v_call: TRBV7-9; clone_size: .; j_call: TRBJ2-7; d_call: TRBD2; cdr3_nt: TGTGCCACCGGGACTAGGGGATACGAGCAGTACTTC; cdr3_aa: CATGTRGYEQYF
v_call: TRBV20-1; clone_size: .; j_call: TRBJ2-7; d_call: TRBD1; cdr3_nt: TGCAGTGCTAGGGGACAGCCTAGCTCCTACGAGCAGTACTTC; cdr3_aa: CSARGQPSSYEQYF
v_call: TRBV6-5; clone_size: .; j_call: TRBJ1-1; d_call: .; cdr3_nt: TGTGCCAGCAGTTACTCGGCTGAAGCTTTCTTT; cdr3_aa: CASSYSAEAFF
v_call: TRBV13; clone_size: .; j_call: TRBJ2-1; d_call: .; cdr3_nt: TGTGCCAGCAGTGGGGGCTCATTTCGTGATGAGCAGTTCTTC; cdr3_aa: CASSGGSFRDEQFF
v_call: TRBV10-3; clone_size: .; j_call: TRBJ2-3; d_call: TRBD2; cdr3_nt: TGTGCCATCAGGGGACTAGCGGGTTCAGATACGCAGTATTTT; cdr3_aa: CAIRGLAGSDTQYF
v_call: TRBV5-1; clone_size: .; j_call: TRBJ2-7; d_call: .; cdr3_nt: TGCGCCAGCAGCTTTTCTGGACAGGCAGCGGGGGAGCAGTACTTC; cdr3_aa: CASSFSGQAAGEQYF
v_call: TRBV5-1; clone_size: .; j_call: TRBJ2-5; d_call: TRBD2; cdr3_nt: TGCGCCAGCAGCACACTAGCGGGGACGATCACCCAAGAGACCCAGTACTTC; cdr3_aa: CASSTLAGTITQETQYF
v_call: TRBV11-2; clone_size: few; j_call: TRBJ2-1; d_call: .; cdr3_nt: TGTGCCAGCAGCTTAGAAACTAGCCGGAGGGATCAGTTCTTC; cdr3_aa: CASSLETSRRDQFF
v_call: TRBV5-5; clone_size: few; j_call: TRBJ2-1; d_call: TRBD2; cdr3_nt: TGTGCCAGCAGCTTGAACCTAGCGGGAGTGGACGAGCAGTTCTTC; cdr3_aa: CASSLNLAGVDEQFF
v_call: TRBV15; clone_size: medium-sized; j_call: TRBJ2-5; d_call: .; cdr3_nt: TGTGCCACCAGCAGAGAGGGGGCCCCGGGGGAGACCCAGTACTTC; cdr3_aa: CATSREGAPGETQYF
v_call: TRBV10-3; clone_size: .; j_call: TRBJ2-2; d_call: TRBD1; cdr3_nt: TGTGCCATCAGTCCCGACCCCGGACAGGGGCCCGCGAACACCGGGGAGCTGTTTTTT; cdr3_aa: CAISPDPGQGPANTGELFF
v_call: TRBV27; clone_size: .; j_call: TRBJ2-7; d_call: TRBD1; cdr3_nt: TGTGCCAGCAGTTTGTCGGGACAGGGGCTTCCCTACGAGCAGTACTTC; cdr3_aa: CASSLSGQGLPYEQYF
v_call: TRBV6-1; clone_size: few; j_call: TRBJ2-7; d_call: TRBD2; cdr3_nt: TGTGCCAGCAGTGCAAAAGCGGTCCTAGCGGGAGCGTTCTCCTACGAGCAGTACTTC; cdr3_aa: CASSAKAVLAGAFSYEQYF
v_call: TRBV24-1; clone_size: many; j_call: TRBJ1-2; d_call: .; cdr3_nt: TGTGCCACCAGTTACCAGGACCACTATGGCTACACCTTC; cdr3_aa: CATSYQDHYGYTF
v_call: TRBV19; clone_size: .; j_call: TRBJ2-1; d_call: .; cdr3_nt: TGTGCCAGTAGAGGAGGGACAACCTACAATGAGCAGTTCTTC; cdr3_aa: CASRGGTTYNEQFF
v_call: TRBV7-9; clone_size: many; j_call: TRBJ1-2; d_call: .; cdr3_nt: TGTGCCAGCAGCTTAAGTGACTATGGCTACACCTTC; cdr3_aa: CASSLSDYGYTF
v_call: TRBV29-1; clone_size: few; j_call: TRBJ1-1; d_call: .; cdr3_nt: TGCAGCGTTGGGCGGGGAGGTGAAGCTTTCTTT; cdr3_aa: CSVGRGGEAFF
v_call: TRBV20-1; clone_size: few; j_call: TRBJ1-2; d_call: .; cdr3_nt: TGCAGTGCTAGAGGGGGCGATGTCGCGTCCACCTTC; cdr3_aa: CSARGGDVASTF
v_call: TRBV29-1; clone_size: .; j_call: TRBJ2-5; d_call: TRBD2; cdr3_nt: TGCAGCGCTTTTAGCGGGGGGTCCCAAGAGACCCAGTACTTC; cdr3_aa: CSAFSGGSQETQYF
v_call: TRBV3-1; clone_size: .; j_call: TRBJ2-1; d_call: .; cdr3_nt: TGTGCCAGCAGCCGGGGAAGAAGGGTCAATGAGCAGTTCTTC; cdr3_aa: CASSRGRRVNEQFF
v_call: TRBV15; clone_size: .; j_call: TRBJ1-5; d_call: .; cdr3_nt: TGTGCCACCAGACAGCCAGGGGGCAATCAGCCCCAGCATTTT; cdr3_aa: CATRQPGGNQPQHF
v_call: TRBV4-1; clone_size: .; j_call: TRBJ2-1; d_call: TRBD2; cdr3_nt: TGCGCCAGCAGCCAGCCCGGGACTAGCTCCTACAATGAGCAGTTCTTC; cdr3_aa: CASSQPGTSSYNEQFF
v_call: TRBV15; clone_size: once; j_call: TRBJ2-7; d_call: TRBD2; cdr3_nt: TGTGCCACCAGCAGAGATGCCTTGGCTAGCGGGAGGTACGAGCAGTACTTC; cdr3_aa: CATSRDALASGRYEQYF
v_call: TRBV7-9; clone_size: .; j_call: TRBJ2-7; d_call: TRBD1; cdr3_nt: TGTGCCAGCAGCCCATCGTCGGGACAGGGATTTCGCGAGCAGTACTTC; cdr3_aa: CASSPSSGQGFREQYF
v_call: TRBV5-1; clone_size: .; j_call: TRBJ1-2; d_call: .; cdr3_nt: TGCGCCAGCAGCTTGTTTGGGGGGCGCGGCTATGGCTACACCTTC; cdr3_aa: CASSLFGGRGYGYTF
v_call: TRBV28; clone_size: .; j_call: TRBJ2-1; d_call: .; cdr3_nt: TGTGCCAGCATGGTTTCCGAGGAAAAGACCTCCTACAATGAGCAGTTCTTC; cdr3_aa: CASMVSEEKTSYNEQFF
v_call: TRBV10-2; clone_size: .; j_call: TRBJ2-6; d_call: .; cdr3_nt: TGCGCCAGCAGTGAAACAGCTGGGGCCAACGTCCTGACTTTC; cdr3_aa: CASSETAGANVLTF
v_call: TRBV28; clone_size: .; j_call: TRBJ2-5; d_call: TRBD1; cdr3_nt: TGTGCCAGCAGTTTATGGAGACAGGGGGCAGGGGAGCAGTACTTC; cdr3_aa: CASSLWRQGAGEQYF
v_call: TRBV20-1; clone_size: many; j_call: TRBJ2-3; d_call: .; cdr3_nt: TGCAGTGCCTACACGAGGAACAGGGTCACAGATACGCAGTATTTT; cdr3_aa: CSAYTRNRVTDTQYF
v_call: TRBV7-2; clone_size: .; j_call: TRBJ1-5; d_call: TRBD1; cdr3_nt: TGTGCCAGCAGCCACCGGGACAGGGGTAATCAGCCCCAGCATTTT; cdr3_aa: CASSHRDRGNQPQHF
v_call: TRBV7-2; clone_size: once; j_call: TRBJ1-4; d_call: TRBD1; cdr3_nt: TGTGCCAGCAGCGGGGACAGATATCCTAATGAAAAACTGTTTTTT; cdr3_aa: CASSGDRYPNEKLFF
v_call: TRBV12-3/TRBV12-4; clone_size: few; j_call: TRBJ2-5; d_call: .; cdr3_nt: TGTGCCAGCAGCTCCTCACTAGCAGGAGAGACCCAGTACTTC; cdr3_aa: CASSSSLAGETQYF
v_call: TRBV7-9; clone_size: .; j_call: TRBJ2-1; d_call: TRBD2; cdr3_nt: TGTGCCAGCAGCTTAAGGCGGGAGGGCCGTAATGAGCAGTTCTTC; cdr3_aa: CASSLRREGRNEQFF
v_call: TRBV15; clone_size: .; j_call: TRBJ2-7; d_call: TRBD1; cdr3_nt: TGTGCCACCAGCAGCTCGGGACAGACCTACGAGCAGTACTTC; cdr3_aa: CATSSSGQTYEQYF
v_call: TRBV7-2; clone_size: .; j_call: TRBJ2-1; d_call: TRBD1; cdr3_nt: TGTGCCAGCAGCGCACGGGACAGGGGCCACAATGAGCAGTTCTTC; cdr3_aa: CASSARDRGHNEQFF
v_call: TRBV6-2/TRBV6-3; clone_size: .; j_call: TRBJ2-7; d_call: .; cdr3_nt: TGTGCCGGCAGTTTCTCCTACGAGCAGTACTTC; cdr3_aa: CAGSFSYEQYF
v_call: TRBV6-2/TRBV6-3; clone_size: .; j_call: TRBJ2-1; d_call: TRBD2; cdr3_nt: TGTGCCAGCAGTTCGACTAGCGGGTCCAATGAGCAGTTCTTC; cdr3_aa: CASSSTSGSNEQFF
v_call: TRBV7-6; clone_size: .; j_call: TRBJ2-5; d_call: .; cdr3_nt: TGTGCCAGCAGGGCAGGGAGTGTCGAGACCCAGTACTTC; cdr3_aa: CASRAGSVETQYF
v_call: TRBV13; clone_size: .; j_call: TRBJ2-7; d_call: .; cdr3_nt: TGTGCCAGCAGCTTGGCCGACCGGGGTAGCGCCATCTACGAGCAGTACTTC; cdr3_aa: CASSLADRGSAIYEQYF
v_call: TRBV11-2; clone_size: many; j_call: TRBJ2-4; d_call: TRBD2; cdr3_nt: TGTGCCAGCAGCTTGAATTGGGAGGGAGCCAAAAACATTCAGTACTTC; cdr3_aa: CASSLNWEGAKNIQYF
v_call: TRBV5-1; clone_size: .; j_call: TRBJ1-1; d_call: TRBD1; cdr3_nt: TGCGCCAGCAGCTCAGGACAGGGCAAGAACACTGAAGCTTTCTTT; cdr3_aa: CASSSGQGKNTEAFF
v_call: TRBV14; clone_size: .; j_call: TRBJ1-4; d_call: .; cdr3_nt: TGTGCCAGCAGCCAAGGCCAGGTTCGTGTGAATGAAAAACTGTTTTTT; cdr3_aa: CASSQGQVRVNEKLFF
v_call: TRBV29-1; clone_size: .; j_call: TRBJ2-1; d_call: TRBD1; cdr3_nt: TGCAGCGGCCGGAGGGACAGGTTAGATGAGCAGTTCTTC; cdr3_aa: CSGRRDRLDEQFF
v_call: TRBV6-5; clone_size: many; j_call: TRBJ2-3; d_call: .; cdr3_nt: TGTGCCAGCAGCCCGTTTAGAAGGGTCGAAGGGGATACGCAGTATTTT; cdr3_aa: CASSPFRRVEGDTQYF
v_call: TRBV6-1; clone_size: few; j_call: TRBJ1-2; d_call: TRBD1; cdr3_nt: TGTGCCAGCAGTGAGACGACAGGGTACGGAGATGGCTACACCTTC; cdr3_aa: CASSETTGYGDGYTF